This TCR beta chain was captured in a study of T-cell reconstitution after alpha-beta-depleted transplantation in children. Germline lookup yields CDR1 MNHEY and CDR2 SMNVEV (reference sequence). The CDR3 totals 14 residues. The V segment lost 8 bases and the J segment 4 bases; nucleotides outside the gene matches: 8. This clonotype was observed a few times. Unique molecular identifiers were incorporated when the TCRbeta library was constructed. TCRdb fed the PCR reads into MiXCR, producing one record per CDR3 protein. Among a few hundred thousand distinct CDR3 sequences listed, roughly 21% were seen once.

This specimen was PBMCs from the stem cell graft donor, taken from the stem cell graft. V and J are TRBV27 and TRBJ2-1; 7 nucleotides match TRBD1. The clonotype was recovered from a human donor who donated a stem cell graft to a child with acute myeloid leukemia. This CDR3 reads CASCPYRGYNEQFF. The CDR3 nucleotides are TGTGCCAGCTGTCCCTACAGGGGTTACAATGAGCAGTTCTTC.